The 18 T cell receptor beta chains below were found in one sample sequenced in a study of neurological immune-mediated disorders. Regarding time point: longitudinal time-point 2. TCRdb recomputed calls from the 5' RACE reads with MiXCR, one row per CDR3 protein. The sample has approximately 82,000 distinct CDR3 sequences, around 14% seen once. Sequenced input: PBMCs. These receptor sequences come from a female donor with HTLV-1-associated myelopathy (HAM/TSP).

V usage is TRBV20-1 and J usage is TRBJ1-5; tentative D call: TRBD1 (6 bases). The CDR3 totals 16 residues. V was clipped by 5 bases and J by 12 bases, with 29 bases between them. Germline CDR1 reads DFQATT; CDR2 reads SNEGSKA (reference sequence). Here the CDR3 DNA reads TGCAGTGCTCCAATCCCCGGGGGCACTAGGAGGGGGGTCCAGCATTTT. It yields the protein CSAPIPGGTRRGVQHF.

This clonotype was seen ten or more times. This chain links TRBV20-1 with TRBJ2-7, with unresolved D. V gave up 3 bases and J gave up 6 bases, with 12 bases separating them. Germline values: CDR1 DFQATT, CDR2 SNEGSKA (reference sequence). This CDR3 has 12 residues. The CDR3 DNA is TGCAGTGCTAGGTCGGGTGGGTCCGAGCAGTACTTC. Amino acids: CSARSGGSEQYF.

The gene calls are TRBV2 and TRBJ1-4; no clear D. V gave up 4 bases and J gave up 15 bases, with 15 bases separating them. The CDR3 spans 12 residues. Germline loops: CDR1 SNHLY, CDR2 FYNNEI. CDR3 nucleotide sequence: TGTGCCAGCAGTGGGCAGGTGGAGGGCATGTTTTTT. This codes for CASSGQVEGMFF.

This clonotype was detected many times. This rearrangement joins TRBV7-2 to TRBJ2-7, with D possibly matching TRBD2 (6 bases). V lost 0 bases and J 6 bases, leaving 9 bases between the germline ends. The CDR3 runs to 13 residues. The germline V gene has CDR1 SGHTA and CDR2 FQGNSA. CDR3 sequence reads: CASSLAGGSEQYF. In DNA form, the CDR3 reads TGTGCCAGCAGCTTAGCGGGGGGAAGCGAGCAGTACTTC. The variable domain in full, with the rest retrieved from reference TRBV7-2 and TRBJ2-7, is GAGVSQSPSNKVTEKGKDVELRCDPISGHTALYWYRQSLGQGLEFLIYFQGNSAPDKSGLPSDRFSAERTGGSVSTLTIQRTQQEDSAVYLCASSLAGGSEQYFGPGTRLTVT.

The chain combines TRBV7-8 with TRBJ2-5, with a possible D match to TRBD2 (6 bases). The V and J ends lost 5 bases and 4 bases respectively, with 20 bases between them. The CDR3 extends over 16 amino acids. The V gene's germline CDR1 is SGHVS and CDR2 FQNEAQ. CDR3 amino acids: CASSRGGQGGGETQYF. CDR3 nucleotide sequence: TGTGCCAGCAGCCGGGGCGGGCAGGGAGGAGGAGAGACCCAGTACTTC.

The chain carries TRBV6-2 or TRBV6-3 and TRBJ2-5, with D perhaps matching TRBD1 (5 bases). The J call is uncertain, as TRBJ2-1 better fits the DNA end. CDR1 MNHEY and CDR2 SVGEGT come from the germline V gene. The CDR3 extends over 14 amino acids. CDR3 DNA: TGTGCCAGCAGATTGGACAAGGGGTCCGAGACCCAGTTCTTC. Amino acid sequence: CASRLDKGSETQFF.

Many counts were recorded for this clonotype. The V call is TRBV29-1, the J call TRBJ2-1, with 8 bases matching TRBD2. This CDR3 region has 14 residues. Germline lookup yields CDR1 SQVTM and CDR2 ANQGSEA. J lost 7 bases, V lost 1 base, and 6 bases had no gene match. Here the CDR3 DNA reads TGCAGCGTTGAAGGGCGGGGGGAAAATAATGAGCAGTTCTTC. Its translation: CSVEGRGENNEQFF.

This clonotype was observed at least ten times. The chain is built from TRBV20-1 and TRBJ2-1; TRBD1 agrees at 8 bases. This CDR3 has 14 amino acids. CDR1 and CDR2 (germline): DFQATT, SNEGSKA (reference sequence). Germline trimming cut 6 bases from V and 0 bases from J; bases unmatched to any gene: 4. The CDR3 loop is CSARTGSSYNEQFF. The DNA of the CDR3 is TGCAGTGCCAGGACAGGGAGCTCCTACAATGAGCAGTTCTTC.

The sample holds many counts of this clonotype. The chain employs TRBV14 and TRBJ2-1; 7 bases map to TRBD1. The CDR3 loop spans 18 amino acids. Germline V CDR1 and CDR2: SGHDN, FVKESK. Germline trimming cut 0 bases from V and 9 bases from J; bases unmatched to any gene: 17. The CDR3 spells CASSQDKWETGIPSEQFF. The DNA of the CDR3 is TGTGCCAGCAGCCAAGATAAGTGGGAGACAGGGATACCCAGTGAGCAGTTCTTC.

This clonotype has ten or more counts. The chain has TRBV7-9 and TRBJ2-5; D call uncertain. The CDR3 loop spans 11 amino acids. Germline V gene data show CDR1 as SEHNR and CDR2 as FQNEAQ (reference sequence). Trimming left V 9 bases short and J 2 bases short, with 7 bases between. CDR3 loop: CASGSQETQYF. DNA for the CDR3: TGTGCCAGTGGGTCACAAGAGACCCAGTACTTC.

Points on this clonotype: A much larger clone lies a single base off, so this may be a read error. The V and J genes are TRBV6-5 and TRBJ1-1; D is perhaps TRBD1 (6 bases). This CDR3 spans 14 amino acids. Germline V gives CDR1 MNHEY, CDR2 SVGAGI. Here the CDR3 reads CASSHSESRGEAFF. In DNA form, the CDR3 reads TGTGCCAGCAGTCACTCGGAGAGCAGGGGAGAAGCTTTCTTT.

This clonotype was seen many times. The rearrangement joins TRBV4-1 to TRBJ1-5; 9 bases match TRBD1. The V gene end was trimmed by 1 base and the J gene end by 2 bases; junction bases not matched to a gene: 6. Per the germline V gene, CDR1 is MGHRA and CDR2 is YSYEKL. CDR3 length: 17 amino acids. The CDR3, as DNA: TGCGCCAGCAGCCAAGTAGGACAGGGGATGGGCAATCAGCCCCAGCATTTT. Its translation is CASSQVGQGMGNQPQHF.

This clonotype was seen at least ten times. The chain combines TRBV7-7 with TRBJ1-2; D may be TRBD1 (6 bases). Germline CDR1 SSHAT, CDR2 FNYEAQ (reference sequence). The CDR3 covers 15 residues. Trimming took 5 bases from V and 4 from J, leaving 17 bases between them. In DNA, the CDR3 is TGTGCCAGCAGCCGTGGGGGCCGAACTGTCTATGGCTACACCTTC. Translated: CASSRGGRTVYGYTF.

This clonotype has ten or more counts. CDR3 DNA sequence: TGTGCCAGCAGTTCCCAACCGACAGGGAATACTTACTACGAGCAGTACTTC. This gives the protein CASSSQPTGNTYYEQYF. The chain recombines TRBV6-6 with TRBJ2-7; 7 bases line up with TRBD1. Germline CDR1 reads MNHNY; CDR2 reads SVGAGI (reference sequence). With 4 bases clipped from V and 3 bases from J, the junction kept 15 bases outside the gene matches. There are 17 residues in the CDR3.

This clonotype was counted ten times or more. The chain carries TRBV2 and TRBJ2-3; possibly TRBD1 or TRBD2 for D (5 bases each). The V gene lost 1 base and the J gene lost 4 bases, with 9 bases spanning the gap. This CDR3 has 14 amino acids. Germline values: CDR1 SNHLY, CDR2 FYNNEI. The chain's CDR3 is CASSEGLGADTQYF. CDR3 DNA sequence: TGTGCCAGCAGTGAAGGATTGGGGGCAGATACGCAGTATTTT.

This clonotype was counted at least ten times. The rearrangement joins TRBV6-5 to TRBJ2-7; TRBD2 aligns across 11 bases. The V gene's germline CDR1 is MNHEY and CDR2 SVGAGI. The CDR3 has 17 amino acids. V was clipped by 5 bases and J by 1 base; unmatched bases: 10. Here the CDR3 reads CASSQLAGAPGSYEQYF. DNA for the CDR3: TGTGCCAGCAGTCAACTAGCGGGGGCCCCCGGGTCCTACGAGCAGTACTTC.

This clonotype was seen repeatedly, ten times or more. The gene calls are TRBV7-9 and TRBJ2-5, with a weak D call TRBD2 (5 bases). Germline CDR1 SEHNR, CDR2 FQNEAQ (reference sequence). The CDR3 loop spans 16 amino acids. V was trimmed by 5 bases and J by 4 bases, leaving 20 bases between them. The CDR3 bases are TGTGCCAGCAGCCGAGACACCGGAGGTGTTAGAGAGACCCAGTACTTC. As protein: CASSRDTGGVRETQYF.

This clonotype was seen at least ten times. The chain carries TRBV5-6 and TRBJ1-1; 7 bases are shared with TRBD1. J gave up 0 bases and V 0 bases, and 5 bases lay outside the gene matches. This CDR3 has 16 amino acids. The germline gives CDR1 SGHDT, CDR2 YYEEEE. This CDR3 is CASSLERRGLNTEAFF. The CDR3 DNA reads TGTGCCAGCAGCTTGGAGCGCAGGGGGTTGAACACTGAAGCTTTCTTT.